What follows is one TCR beta chain and its context. Its target is unknown. The data stem from a study of cytomegalovirus exposure and HLA in healthy donors. Trimming took 5 bases from V and 7 from J; bases not matched to a gene: 7. CDR1 KGHSH and CDR2 LQKENI come from the germline V gene. CDR3 size: 14 residues. Primers for the PCR totalled 60 Vbeta and 13 Jbeta. Measured with immunoSEQ multiplex PCR; TCRdb has only the in-frame clones, and not every one. The repertoire consists of 76,000 or so clones, with under 85% occurring once and the leading ten covering about 15%. General study points: Reports credit the classifier with highly specific, highly sensitive diagnosis of cytomegalovirus status.

This TCR was recovered from a woman aged 40-49 years in good health and CMV-seropositive. Sequencing used PBMCs. The V call is TRBV18, the J call TRBJ2-1, with 8 positions matching TRBD1. CDR3 protein: CASSTRTGTNEQFF. CDR3 bases: TGTGCCAGCTCAACCCGGACAGGGACTAATGAGCAGTTCTTC.